One and the same sample provided the 30 T cell receptor beta chains below, sequenced in a study of T cell responses to AZD1222 COVID-19 vaccine. TCRdb's copy holds only in-frame clones and misses some; the assay was immunoSEQ multiplex PCR. The sample lists fewer than 130,000 clones, nearly 90% occurring once. The source material was peripheral blood, sampled on day 0 of AZD1222 vaccination. All receptors come from an adult in good health.

This clone occurred once. The chain carries TRBV29-1 and TRBJ1-1; D is unclear. Trimming shortened V by 3 bases and J by 4 bases, and 15 bases separated the two germline ends. This CDR3 region has 14 residues. CDR1 SQVTM and CDR2 ANQGSEA come from the germline V gene. The CDR3 nucleotides are TGCAGCGTTGACCCTCACGGCGGTCGCACTGAAGCTTTCTTT. It translates to CSVDPHGGRTEAFF.

CDR3 in amino acids: CASRGGAYLSPLHF. Written as DNA, the CDR3 is TGTGCCAGCAGGGGAGGGGCATACCTTTCACCCCTCCACTTT. The genes are TRBV6-5 and TRBJ1-6; D is perhaps TRBD1 (5 bases). Trimming stripped 6 bases from V and 9 bases from J, with 15 bases between. The CDR3 has 14 residues. Germline V lookup: CDR1 MNHEY, CDR2 SVGAGI.

The gene calls are TRBV5-1 and TRBJ1-2; a weak D match, TRBD1 (5 bases). The CDR3 spans 13 residues. CDR1 SGHRS and CDR2 YFSETQ come from the germline V gene. Trimming removed 9 bases at V and 2 bases at J, with 14 bases between. The CDR3 loop is CATSGQGNYGYTF. CDR3 DNA: TGCGCCACCTCGGGCCAGGGAAACTATGGCTACACCTTC.

The chain couples TRBV11-2 to TRBJ2-1, with 10 bases that match TRBD2. The CDR3 consists of 15 residues. V was clipped by 5 bases and J by 6 bases; unmatched bases: 7. Germline loops: CDR1 SGHAT, CDR2 FQNNGV. DNA of the CDR3: TGTGCCAGCAGCATAAGGAGCGGGGGGGCCAATGAGCAGTTCTTC. It codes for CASSIRSGGANEQFF. The variable domain in full, with the rest retrieved from reference TRBV11-2 and TRBJ2-1, is EAGVAQSPRYKIIEKRQSVAFWCNPISGHATLYWYQQILGQGPKLLIQFQNNGVVDDSQLPKDRFSAERLKGVDSTLKIQPAKLEDSAVYLCASSIRSGGANEQFFGPGTRLTVL.

This chain links TRBV5-6 with TRBJ2-5; D unresolved. The CDR3 has 16 amino acids. V was clipped by 4 bases and J by 0 bases, with 16 bases between them. Germline lookup yields CDR1 SGHDT and CDR2 YYEEEE. Here the CDR3 DNA reads TGTGCCAGCAGCCCACTGCCCCAAACAAACCAAGAGACCCAGTACTTC. It specifies CASSPLPQTNQETQYF.

The V gene is TRBV7-3, the J gene TRBJ1-1; weak D call: TRBD1 (5 bases). Trimming shortened V by 5 bases and J by 1 base, and 11 bases separated the two germline ends. The length of the CDR3 is 14 residues. Germline CDR1 is SGHTA and CDR2 is FQGTGA. CDR3 nucleotide sequence: TGTGCCAGCAGCCAGTGGGGGTCGAACACTGAAGCTTTCTTT. Translated, it gives CASSQWGSNTEAFF.

The chain combines TRBV2 with TRBJ2-3; D remains unclear. Deletions cut 4 bases from V and 3 bases from J, with 17 bases between. This CDR3 has 16 amino acids. Germline CDR1 reads SNHLY; CDR2 reads FYNNEI. This CDR3 is CASSVGLGLATDTQYF. CDR3 DNA: TGTGCCAGCAGTGTAGGGCTAGGCTTAGCAACAGATACGCAGTATTTT.

The rearrangement uses TRBV4-2 and TRBJ2-1; 15 positions agree with TRBD2. This CDR3 region has 18 residues. The V and J ends lost 0 bases and 6 bases, in that order; junction bases with no gene match: 6. Germline loops: CDR1 LGHNA, CDR2 YNFKEQ. The CDR3 region has the DNA TGTGCCAGCAGCCAAGATCCGGGACTAGCGGGGGGTGGCAATGAGCAGTTCTTC. This translates into CASSQDPGLAGGGNEQFF.

The chain is built from TRBV30 and TRBJ1-5, with a possible D match to TRBD1 (5 bases). CDR1 is GTSNPN, CDR2 SVGIG, per germline (reference sequence). Trimming cost V 3 bases and J 9 bases, with 15 bases left between them. The CDR3 has 13 residues. The CDR3 reads CAWSSGPDGPQHF. The CDR3 coding sequence is TGTGCCTGGAGCTCAGGGCCAGATGGGCCCCAGCATTTT.

The chain links TRBV5-4 to TRBJ1-2, with a possible D match to TRBD1 (6 bases). CDR1 is SGHNT, CDR2 YYREEE, per germline (reference sequence). Trimming removed 5 bases from V and 3 bases from J, with 14 bases in between. This CDR3 is 14 amino acids long. The CDR3 DNA is TGTGCCAGCAGTTGGGATTACAGGGACTATGGCTACACCTTC. Amino acid sequence: CASSWDYRDYGYTF.

The gene calls are TRBV7-9 and TRBJ1-6; the D is unclear. Germline loops: CDR1 SEHNR, CDR2 FQNEAQ (reference sequence). This CDR3 region has 14 residues. Trimming shortened V by 1 base and J by 8 bases, and 9 bases separated the two germline ends. In DNA form, the CDR3 reads TGTGCCAGCAGCTTAGACGCCTCGGATTCACCCCTCCACTTT. This gives the protein CASSLDASDSPLHF.

The chain combines TRBV20-1 with TRBJ2-5, with 9 bases lining up with TRBD2. Germline CDR1 and CDR2: DFQATT and SNEGSKA (reference sequence). With V trimmed by 3 bases and J by 2 bases, 10 bases remained unmatched. The CDR3 is made up of 16 amino acids. The CDR3 region is CSASVVSGGNQETQYF. CDR3 DNA sequence: TGCAGTGCTAGTGTTGTCAGCGGGGGGAATCAAGAGACCCAGTACTTC.

V is TRBV6-1 and J is TRBJ1-2; D remains unclear. With 2 bases removed from V and 8 bases from J, the gap between germline ends came to 15 bases. This CDR3 has 14 amino acids. Germline V lookup: CDR1 MNHNS, CDR2 SASEGT. The CDR3 DNA follows: TGTGCCAGCAGTGAAACCCCGCTCTCAAGCGGCTACACCTTC. Amino acids: CASSETPLSSGYTF.

The V and J genes are TRBV19 and TRBJ1-6; weak D call: TRBD1 (5 bases). The V end lost 3 bases, the J end lost 2 bases, and 11 bases lay between the germline ends. Germline V lookup: CDR1 LNHDA, CDR2 SQIVND (reference sequence). The CDR3 is 16 amino acids. This CDR3 reads CASSITPGTYNSPLHF. The CDR3 bases are TGTGCCAGTAGTATTACTCCAGGGACCTATAATTCACCCCTCCACTTT.

The chain recombines TRBV29-1 with TRBJ2-1, with 11 bases lining up with TRBD2. The length of the CDR3 is 18 residues. CDR1 and CDR2 from the germline V gene are SQVTM and ANQGSEA. V lost 4 bases, J lost 4 bases, and 15 bases stayed unmatched. In DNA, the CDR3 is TGCAGCGTTGCGGGACTAGCGGCAGCCCGTAGAATATACAATGAGCAGTTCTTC. It codes for CSVAGLAAARRIYNEQFF.

In its sample, this clone was seen once. In DNA, the CDR3 is TGTGCCAGCAGCCCCTCCGGGGGGACCTACGAGCAGTACTTC. Amino acids: CASSPSGGTYEQYF. This chain links TRBV6-5 with TRBJ2-7, with 7 positions matching TRBD2. There are 14 residues in the CDR3. Per the germline V gene, CDR1 is MNHEY and CDR2 is SVGAGI. V gave up 6 bases and J gave up 2 bases; unmatched junction bases: 7.

The V gene is TRBV5-1, the J gene TRBJ1-5; 7 nucleotides match TRBD1. In germline, CDR1 is SGHRS, CDR2 YFSETQ. The CDR3 is 15 amino acids. J gave up 3 bases and V 0 bases, and 3 bases lay outside the gene matches. For the CDR3, the DNA is TGCGCCAGCAGCTTGGGACAGGGATCCAATCAGCCCCAGCATTTT. It specifies CASSLGQGSNQPQHF. The entire variable domain, with the rest obtained from reference TRBV5-1 and TRBJ1-5, is as follows: KAGVTQTPRYLIKTRGQQVTLSCSPISGHRSVSWYQQTPGQGLQFLFEYFSETQRNKGNFPGRFSGRQFSNSRSEMNVSTLELGDSALYLCASSLGQGSNQPQHFGDGTRLSIL.

The chain recombines TRBV24-1 with TRBJ2-1, with TRBD2 matching 8 bases. V was clipped by 6 bases and J by 0 bases; unmatched bases: 3. Germline CDR1 reads KGHDR; CDR2 reads SFDVKD. The CDR3 loop spans 15 amino acids. The CDR3 spells CATSLSGSSYNEQFF. The CDR3 coding sequence is TGTGCCACCAGTCTAAGCGGGAGCTCCTACAATGAGCAGTTCTTC.

V and J are TRBV19 and TRBJ2-2, with D possibly being TRBD1 or TRBD2 (5 bases each). The CDR3 has 14 amino acids. V lost 6 bases, J lost 0 bases, and 8 bases lay in between. From germline, CDR1 is LNHDA and CDR2 SQIVND (reference sequence). The chain's CDR3 is CASRGPTNTGELFF. CDR3 in DNA: TGTGCCAGTAGGGGACCCACGAACACCGGGGAGCTGTTTTTT.

The genes are TRBV29-1 and TRBJ1-1, with D possibly matching TRBD1 (5 bases). The CDR3 sequence is 11 residues long. Germline CDR1 and CDR2: SQVTM and ANQGSEA. V shed 8 bases and J shed 5 bases, with 12 bases lying between them. The CDR3 is CSTGGETEAFF. CDR3 in DNA: TGCAGCACGGGGGGGGAAACTGAAGCTTTCTTT.

The chain combines TRBV28 with TRBJ2-1; TRBD1 aligns across 7 bases. This CDR3 is built from 19 residues. The V gene end was trimmed by 6 bases and the J gene end by 0 bases; junction bases not matched to a gene: 17. Germline CDR1 is MDHEN and CDR2 is SYDVKM. In DNA form, the CDR3 reads TGTGCCAGCAGGAAAGACAGGGCGACTTTCCAAAGCTCCTACAATGAGCAGTTCTTC. Residues: CASRKDRATFQSSYNEQFF.

The chain employs TRBV5-8 and TRBJ2-5; D ambiguous. Germline CDR1 SGHTS, CDR2 YDEGEE. The germline V and J ends were trimmed by 2 bases and 1 base, with 3 bases remaining between them. This CDR3 contains 12 residues. The CDR3 spells CASSFRQETQYF. In DNA form, the CDR3 reads TGTGCCAGCAGCTTTCGCCAAGAGACCCAGTACTTC.

The rearrangement links TRBV4-2 to TRBJ1-4, with D hard to call. Germline V CDR1 and CDR2: LGHNA, YNFKEQ. The length of the CDR3 is 13 residues. The V gene lost 2 bases and the J gene lost 8 bases, with 9 bases spanning the gap. The CDR3 protein is CASSQPPTEKLFF. The CDR3 DNA is TGTGCCAGCAGCCAACCCCCAACCGAAAAACTGTTTTTT.

The rearrangement joins TRBV28 to TRBJ2-7, with 10 bases that match TRBD2. Germline assignment: CDR1 MDHEN and CDR2 SYDVKM. This CDR3 region has 14 residues. Trimming cost V 0 bases and J 6 bases; bases outside gene matches: 2. The DNA for the CDR3 is TGTGCCAGCAGTTTATGGGGGACTAGCGTCGAGCAGTACTTC. It specifies CASSLWGTSVEQYF.

The genes are TRBV7-2 and TRBJ1-5, with no clear D. The germline CDR1 and CDR2 sequences are SGHTA and FQGNSA. V lost 2 bases and J 0 bases, leaving 11 bases between the germline ends. The CDR3 runs 16 residues. The CDR3: CASSLISGDSNQPQHF. CDR3 in DNA: TGTGCCAGCAGCTTAATATCAGGAGATAGCAATCAGCCCCAGCATTTT.

The table lists this clone with a count of one. The chain is built from TRBV28 and TRBJ1-6; possibly TRBD1 for D (5 bases). This CDR3 contains 15 residues. V dropped 5 bases and J dropped 6 bases, with 14 bases sitting between them. Germline CDR1 reads MDHEN; CDR2 reads SYDVKM. CDR3 DNA: TGTGCCAGCAGTCCGTCGTTGGGGGGTAATTCACCCCTCCACTTT. It is translated as CASSPSLGGNSPLHF.

The chain recombines TRBV24-1 with TRBJ2-3, with TRBD1 identical over 9 bases. With V trimmed by 2 bases and J by 3 bases, 11 bases remained unmatched. Germline values: CDR1 KGHDR, CDR2 SFDVKD. This CDR3 comprises 18 residues. The CDR3 here is CATSDSRRGTGFTDTQYF. The DNA for the CDR3 is TGTGCCACCAGTGATTCCAGGAGAGGGACAGGGTTTACAGATACGCAGTATTTT.

The chain uses TRBV11-2 and TRBJ2-2; 9 bases line up with TRBD1. After removal of 11 bases from V and 2 bases from J, the junction contained 6 bases not matched to a gene. CDR1 is SGHAT and CDR2 is FQNNGV in the germline V gene. The CDR3 runs to 14 residues. CDR3 region: CAGGQGRNTGELFF. CDR3 sequence (DNA): TGTGCCGGCGGACAGGGGAGAAACACCGGGGAGCTGTTTTTT.

The V gene is TRBV5-1, the J gene TRBJ2-5; 9 bases agree with TRBD2. The CDR3 is 16 amino acids. Germline V gene data show CDR1 as SGHRS and CDR2 as YFSETQ. V shed 3 bases, J shed 4 bases, and the junction held 10 bases outside the gene matches. CDR3 sequence: CASSSRVAGVGETQYF. In DNA, the CDR3 is TGCGCCAGCAGCTCCCGGGTAGCGGGAGTTGGAGAGACCCAGTACTTC.

The rearrangement links TRBV4-2 to TRBJ1-3; perhaps TRBD1 as D (6 bases). This CDR3 has 16 amino acids. The V and J ends lost 2 bases and 0 bases respectively, with 11 bases between them. Germline V lookup: CDR1 LGHNA, CDR2 YNFKEQ. CDR3 region: CASSQTQGGSGNTIYF. CDR3 DNA: TGTGCCAGCAGCCAAACACAGGGTGGCTCTGGAAACACCATATATTTT.